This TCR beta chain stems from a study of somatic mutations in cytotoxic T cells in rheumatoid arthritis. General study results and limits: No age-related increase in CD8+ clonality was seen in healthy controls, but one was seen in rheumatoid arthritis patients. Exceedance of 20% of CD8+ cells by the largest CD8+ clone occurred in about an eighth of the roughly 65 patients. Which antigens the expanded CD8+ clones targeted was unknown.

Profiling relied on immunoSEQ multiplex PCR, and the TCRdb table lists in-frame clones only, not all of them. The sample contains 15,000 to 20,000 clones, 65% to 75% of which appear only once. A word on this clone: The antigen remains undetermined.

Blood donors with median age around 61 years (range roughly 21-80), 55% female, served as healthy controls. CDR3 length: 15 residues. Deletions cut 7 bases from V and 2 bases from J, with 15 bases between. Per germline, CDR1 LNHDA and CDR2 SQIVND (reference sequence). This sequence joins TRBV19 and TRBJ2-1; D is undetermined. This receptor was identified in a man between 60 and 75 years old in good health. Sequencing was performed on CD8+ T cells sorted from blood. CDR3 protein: CASKVFGGTYNEQFF. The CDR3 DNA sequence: TGTGCCAGTAAAGTTTTTGGCGGAACCTACAATGAGCAGTTCTTC.